This T cell receptor beta chain stems from a study of molecular identifiers for immune sequencing clone quantification (dated by TCRdb to the late 2010s). General notes on the study: For a replicate experiment, RNA from 20,000 or 100,000 naive CD8 T cells was divided into five aliquots, of which four were sequenced. This methods study used CD8 T cells to benchmark TCR RNA copy counting and molecular-identifier clustering-based TCR repertoire sequencing (MIDCIRS).

Counted from cysteine to phenylalanine, this CDR3 has 15 amino acids. CDR3 DNA is the only sequence kept; it has 45 bases, read in frame from the first base. Trimming at the junction amounts to 6 bases on V and 0 bases on J, and the germline ends lie 12 bases apart. CDR1 and CDR2, per the germline V gene, are WSHSY and SAAADI. Naive CD8 T cell libraries were made from around 20,000 to 1,000,000 sorted cells using 10%, 30% or 50% of purified RNA. Naive CD8 T cells were FACS-sorted as CD8+CD4-CCR7+CD45RA+ on a BD FACSAria II into RLT Plus buffer. Detection sensitivity was tested by spiking Jurkat RNA equal to around 11 TCR copies' worth into samples containing about 20,000-1,000,000 naive CD8 T cells. Enrichment of CD8 T cells was performed with RosetteSep CD8+ T Cell Enrichment Cocktail and Ficoll-Paque, after which ACK red cell lysis was carried out. Receptor amplification or capture employed PCR. The data were produced on an Illumina HiSeq 4000. Bulk TCR libraries were generated as previously described, with the TCR primers listed in Table S5 used. Purification of total RNA was performed with the Qiagen AllPrep DNA/RNA kit. Reads from multiple sequencing runs of the same library were pooled before analysis. In the source study's methods: Reads were retained only if an exact TCR constant sequence was present, and the retained reads were trimmed to 150 nt and grouped according to their 12-nt molecular barcodes. Reads within each barcode group were sub-clustered using a 15% Levenshtein threshold, and quality-weighted consensus sequences were constructed for each RNA molecule. Non-functional sequences were excluded, and lower-count sequences lying one edit away from another sequence were also excluded. Based on a fit of two negative binomial distributions, barcode sub-clusters having less than 20% of the maximum read count were discarded. Through fastp at Q25 and MiXCR, TCRdb rebuilt clones from the public reads, retaining in-frame beta chains. For every CDR3 protein sequence, its rows merge into one entry that carries the most common genes and DNA. The V and J calls were determined by TCRdb, not by the authors. Recorded for this sample are about 500,000 distinct CDR3 sequences; about 20% of them occurred a single time. The ten largest clones add up to 0.7% to 1% of the sample.

This clonotype has more than one count but fewer than ten. Its antigen remains unidentified. Per-nucleotide qualities are absent, and no much larger clonotype sits a single base away. Overall study outcomes, separate from this receptor: When barcode sub-clustering was omitted, TCR diversity was inflated by chimeric consensus sequences, with chimeras reaching as high as 47%. Naive libraries contained spiked-in Jurkat TCR RNA (approximately nine copies' worth), which is not part of the donor repertoire. Even against a background of 750,000 to 1,000,000 naive CD8 T cells, spiked-in Jurkat TCR RNA amounting to a single cell's worth was reported to be detectable. Highly expanded clone sizes could be underestimated if identical TCR molecules share a barcode. About 3 recovered TCR RNA copies per cell were obtained by modeling, versus approximately 10 by digital PCR, implying a capture efficiency of about 30%. Clones above 20 RNA copies held over 97% of molecules in CMV-specific effector cells but under 1% in naive cells.

Sequencing input: naive CD8+ T cells from blood, with Jurkat cell RNA spiked in. The meaning of the sample's cell subset or site label: FACS-sorted CD8+CD4-CCR7+CD45RA+ naive T cells. The sequence links TRBV10-2 to TRBJ1-3; confidence is insufficient to name the D gene. The clonotype comes from a human donor in good health. Some libraries in this study had Jurkat cell RNA spiked in. CDR3 sequence: CASREAVVSGNTIYF. The DNA is as follows: TGCGCCAGCAGGGAAGCAGTAGTCTCTGGAAACACCATATATTTT.